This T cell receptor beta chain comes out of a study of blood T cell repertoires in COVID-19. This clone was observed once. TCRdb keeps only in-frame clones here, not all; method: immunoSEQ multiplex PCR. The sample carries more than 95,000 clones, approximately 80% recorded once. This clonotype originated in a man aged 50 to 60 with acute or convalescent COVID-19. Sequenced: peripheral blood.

CDR3: CASRDRRNTEAFF. In DNA form, the CDR3 reads TGTGCCAGCAGGGACAGGCGGAACACTGAAGCTTTCTTT. The chain has TRBV2 and TRBJ1-1; 7 bases fit TRBD1. Germline V gives CDR1 SNHLY, CDR2 FYNNEI. V trimming: 6 bases; J trimming: 1 base; junction bases outside the gene matches: 2. The CDR3 is 13 residues long.